This T cell receptor beta chain was observed in a study of control samples from healthy donors and cancer patients. Germline V CDR1 and CDR2: MRHNA, SNTAGT. The CDR3 runs to 15 residues. V shed 4 bases and J 4 bases; nucleotides not matched to a gene: 4. Method: immunoSEQ multiplex PCR; TCRdb's copy keeps in-frame clones and lacks some. The data contain fewer than 25,000 clones, about 83% of them seen just once; the ten biggest clones take up about 30%. This clonotype originated in a man between 60 and 75 years old with head and neck cancer. The specimen was PBMCs. The chain uses TRBV6-4 and TRBJ2-3, with 11 bases that match TRBD2. The DNA for the CDR3 is TGTGCCAGCAGTGTTTTAGCGGGAGGGCCAGATACGCAGTATTTT. Amino acids: CASSVLAGGPDTQYF.